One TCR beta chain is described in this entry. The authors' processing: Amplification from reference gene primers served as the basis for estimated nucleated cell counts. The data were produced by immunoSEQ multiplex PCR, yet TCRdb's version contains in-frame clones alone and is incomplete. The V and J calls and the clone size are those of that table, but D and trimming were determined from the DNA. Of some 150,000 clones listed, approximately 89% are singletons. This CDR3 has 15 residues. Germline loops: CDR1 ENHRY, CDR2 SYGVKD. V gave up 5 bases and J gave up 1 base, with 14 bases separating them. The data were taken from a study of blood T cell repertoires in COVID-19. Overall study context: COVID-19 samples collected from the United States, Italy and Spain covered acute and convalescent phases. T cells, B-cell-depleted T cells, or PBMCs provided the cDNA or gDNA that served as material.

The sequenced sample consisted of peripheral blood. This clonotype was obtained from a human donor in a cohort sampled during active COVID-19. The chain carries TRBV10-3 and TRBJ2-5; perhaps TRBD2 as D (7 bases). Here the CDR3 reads CAISSEGGSQETQYF. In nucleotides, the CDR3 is TGTGCCATCAGTTCGGAGGGGGGGTCCCAAGAGACCCAGTACTTC.